A single sample is the source of the 15 T cell receptor beta chains below, sequenced in a study of T cells in Graves' hyperthyroidism and ophthalmopathy. It was RNA transcripts that yielded the amplified TCR beta CDR3 regions. When the TCR CDR3 underwent first-round RT-PCR, the HTBI primer set was used. TCRdb passed the multiplex PCR reads through MiXCR, listing each CDR3 protein once. The data contain hundreds of thousands of distinct CDR3 sequences, 15% to 18% of them singletons. The specimen sequenced was blood. Receptors originate from a woman aged 18-29 years with Graves' hyperthyroidism.

This clonotype was seen more than once but under ten times. The V gene is TRBV2, the J gene TRBJ2-5; TRBD2 agrees at 8 bases. This CDR3 is built from 15 residues. Per the germline V gene, CDR1 is SNHLY and CDR2 is FYNNEI. V lost 6 bases and J lost 3; bases outside the gene matches: 9. For the CDR3, the DNA is TGTGCCAGCAGCGACGGGGGGGCGTCGAAAGAGACCCAGTACTTC. It codes for CASSDGGASKETQYF.

This clonotype showed up many times. The CDR3 here is CASSTRDGDYGYTF. As DNA, the CDR3 is TGTGCCAGCAGCACCCGGGACGGGGACTATGGCTACACCTTC. V and J are TRBV7-8 and TRBJ1-2; possibly TRBD1 for D (5 bases). CDR1 and CDR2 from the germline V gene are SGHVS and FQNEAQ. The CDR3 loop spans 14 amino acids. V lost 5 bases, J lost 3 bases, and 13 bases lay in between. Full variable domain (rest looked up from reference TRBV7-8 and TRBJ1-2): GAGVSQSPRYKVAKRGQDVALRCDPISGHVSLFWYQQALGQGPEFLTYFQNEAQLDKSGLPSDRFFAERPEGSVSTLKIQRTQQEDSAVYLCASSTRDGDYGYTFGSGTRLTVV.

The chain couples TRBV4-1 to TRBJ2-7; D is possibly TRBD2 (6 bases). There are 17 residues in the CDR3. V lost 4 bases and J 4 bases, leaving 23 bases between the germline ends. Germline CDR1 is MGHRA and CDR2 is YSYEKL. The CDR3: CASSPTGLQQEAYEQYF. Here the CDR3 DNA reads TGCGCCAGCAGCCCTACCGGACTACAACAAGAAGCGTACGAGCAGTACTTC.

This clonotype was found many times. The chain couples TRBV29-1 to TRBJ1-4; D call uncertain. In germline, CDR1 is SQVTM, CDR2 ANQGSEA. The CDR3 spans 12 residues. V was cut by 5 bases and J by 5 bases, with 9 bases left in between. CDR3 residues: CSVPGPNEKLFF. The CDR3 nucleotides read TGCAGCGTTCCGGGCCCAAATGAAAAACTGTTTTTT. Looking up the rest from reference TRBV29-1 and TRBJ1-4 gives the full variable domain: SAVISQKPSRDICQRGTSLTIQCQVDSQVTMMFWYRQQPGQSLTLIATANQGSEATYESGFVIDKFPISRPNLTFSTLTVSNMSPEDSSIYLCSVPGPNEKLFFGSGTQLSVL.

This clonotype was seen at least ten times. The chain recombines TRBV28 with TRBJ2-7; D gene uncertain. CDR1 MDHEN and CDR2 SYDVKM come from the germline V gene. Trimming stripped 7 bases from V and 2 bases from J, with 9 bases between. CDR3 size: 12 residues. The CDR3 protein is CASKSDTYEQYF. CDR3 DNA sequence: TGTGCCAGCAAAAGCGATACCTACGAGCAGTACTTC.

This clonotype was observed a few times. This chain connects TRBV19 to TRBJ1-2; D not resolved. Germline loops: CDR1 LNHDA, CDR2 SQIVND (reference sequence). The CDR3 loop spans 13 amino acids. V lost 3 bases, J lost 3 bases, and 8 bases lay in between. The CDR3 DNA follows: TGTGCCAGTAGTATTGGGAGAGACTATGGCTACACCTTC. It is translated as CASSIGRDYGYTF.

This clonotype was seen ten or more times. The chain is built from TRBV2 and TRBJ1-4; unclear D gene. V shed 3 bases and J shed 0 bases, with 8 bases lying between them. The CDR3 loop spans 15 amino acids. The germline gives CDR1 SNHLY, CDR2 FYNNEI. CDR3 amino acids: CASSEQQTTNEKLFF. DNA for the CDR3: TGTGCCAGCAGTGAGCAGCAGACAACTAATGAAAAACTGTTTTTT.

This clonotype occurred many times. The chain recombines TRBV2 with TRBJ1-5, with 7 bases that match TRBD1. CDR3 size: 15 residues. V dropped 6 bases and J dropped 0; count of bases not matched to a gene: 5. Germline V gene sequence: CDR1 SNHLY, CDR2 FYNNEI. DNA of the CDR3: TGTGCCAGCAGCGAGGGGGCTAATAGCAATCAGCCCCAGCATTTT. Amino acid sequence: CASSEGANSNQPQHF. Combining the CDR3 with reference TRBV2 and TRBJ1-5 gives the whole variable domain EPEVTQTPSHQVTQMGQEVILRCVPISNHLYFYWYRQILGQKVEFLVSFYNNEISEKSEIFDDQFSVERPDGSNFTLKIRSTKLEDSAMYFCASSEGANSNQPQHFGDGTRLSIL.

This clonotype was detected a few times. At one end, the junction sequence differs from germline, possibly due to a read error. V usage is TRBV24-1 and J usage is TRBJ1-1, with D hard to call. This CDR3 spans 14 amino acids. Germline CDR1 and CDR2: KGHDR and SFDVKD. The CDR3 loop is CATSEGGLNAEAFF. Written as DNA, the CDR3 is TGTGCCACCAGTGAGGGCGGCCTGAACGCTGAAGCTTTCTTT.

A remark on this clonotype: Given a much more abundant clone one base away, this may be a read error. The gene calls are TRBV18 and TRBJ1-2; D gene ambiguous. Germline CDR1 reads KGHSH; CDR2 reads LQKENI. The V end lost 5 bases, the J end lost 1 base, and 11 bases lay between the germline ends. The CDR3 contains 14 residues. The DNA of the CDR3 is TGTGCCAGCTCATCATCGGCGGATAACTATGGCTACACCTTC. Translation: CASSSSADNYGYTF.

This clonotype was counted ten times or more. The rearrangement joins TRBV2 to TRBJ2-7, with no clear D. CDR1 and CDR2 from the germline V gene are SNHLY and FYNNEI. CDR3 size: 14 residues. V gave up 3 bases and J gave up 2 bases, with 11 bases separating them. The DNA of the CDR3 is TGTGCCAGCAGTGAGTCGGGCTCCGCCTACGAGCAGTACTTC. It translates to CASSESGSAYEQYF.

In this sample, this clonotype turned up many times. The CDR3 bases are TGTGCCAGCAGGGGATCGGGGATCAGTGGGGAAAAACTGTTTTTT. Protein product: CASRGSGISGEKLFF. The rearrangement links TRBV6-1 to TRBJ1-4; D remains unclear. Germline V gene lookup returns CDR1 MNHNS and CDR2 SASEGT. This CDR3 is 15 amino acids long. The germline V and J ends were trimmed by 6 bases and 8 bases, with 19 bases remaining between them.

A few counts support this clonotype. The V gene is TRBV5-1, the J gene TRBJ1-2; 10 bases agree with TRBD1. The CDR3 totals 16 residues. The germline CDR1 and CDR2 sequences are SGHRS and YFSETQ. The V and J ends lost 4 bases and 2 bases, in that order; junction bases with no gene match: 8. The CDR3 protein is CASSLGTGVPNYGYTF. CDR3 DNA: TGCGCCAGCAGCCTCGGGACAGGGGTTCCCAACTATGGCTACACCTTC.

This clonotype was recorded many times. The chain couples TRBV3-1 to TRBJ2-2; TRBD2 matches 11 bases. The germline CDR1 and CDR2 sequences are LGHDT and YNNKEL (reference sequence). The CDR3 runs 16 residues. J gave up 5 bases and V 4 bases, and 6 bases lay outside the gene matches. The CDR3 is CASSRLTSGRTGELFF. CDR3 nucleotides: TGTGCCAGCAGCCGTCTCACTAGCGGGAGAACCGGGGAGCTGTTTTTT. The full variable domain, in which reference TRBV3-1 and TRBJ2-2 provide the parts outside the CDR3, is DTAVSQTPKYLVTQMGNDKSIKCEQNLGHDTMYWYKQDSKKFLKIMFSYNNKELIINETVPNRFSPKSPDKAHLNLHINSLELGDSAVYFCASSRLTSGRTGELFFGEGSRLTVL.

The chain combines TRBV4-1 with TRBJ1-2; 10 bases are shared with TRBD1. There are 15 residues in the CDR3. CDR1 MGHRA and CDR2 YSYEKL come from the germline V gene. The trim removed 4 bases at V and 8 bases at J, leaving 10 bases unmatched. CDR3 amino acids: CASSPVLGQGTGYTF. The CDR3 DNA reads as TGCGCCAGCAGCCCGGTCTTGGGACAGGGGACGGGCTACACCTTC.